Listed below are T cell receptor beta chains from one sample, sequenced in a study of a mutant IDH1 vaccine in newly diagnosed glioma. TCRdb keeps only in-frame clones here, not all; method: immunoSEQ multiplex PCR. Of 12,000 or so clones listed, roughly 84% were seen once; the top ten hold around 6.1%. No antigens are known for them. The source was PBMCs, collected from a glioma patient whose treatment included an IDH1 peptide vaccine. The source of these receptors is a woman between 40 and 55 years old with glioma. Some clones in this sample may be carry-over from other donors' samples. The CDR3 runs from the conserved cysteine through the conserved F or W. Each record gives: J gene, V gene, clone size, D gene, CDR3 DNA, CDR3 protein. A D gene is named only where the DNA matches it firmly. Size tells how often a clone was seen (once, few, many) or the class of an expanded clone, and some rows leave it out.

TRBJ2-2 TRBV6-1 . TRBD2 TGTGCCAGCAGACCCCCGGGGGGGTCGTCCGGGGAGCTGTTTTTT CASRPPGGSSGELFF
TRBJ2-7 TRBV30 . TRBD1 TGTGCCTGGAGTGTATCAGTCAGGGGGCCATACGAGCAGTACTTC CAWSVSVRGPYEQYF
TRBJ1-5 TRBV4-1 few . TGCGCCAGCAGCCAAGAGACTCCGGCAGAAATTAGCAATCAGCCCCAGCATTTT CASSQETPAEISNQPQHF
TRBJ1-2 TRBV4-1 . . TGCGCCAGCAGCCAAGATCGGCGGGGGCGGAACTATGGCTACACCTTC CASSQDRRGRNYGYTF
TRBJ2-1 TRBV2 . TRBD2 TGTGCCAGCAGTGACCCGGGACTAGCGGGAGCGCTCGACTACAATGAGCAGTTCTTC CASSDPGLAGALDYNEQFF
TRBJ1-2 TRBV27 . . TGTGCCAGCAGTTTGAGCGAGGGTGGTAACTATGGCTACACCTTC CASSLSEGGNYGYTF
TRBJ2-3 TRBV5-1 few . TGCGCCAGCAGCTTGGATTTCCAGCTGACAGATACGCAGTATTTT CASSLDFQLTDTQYF
TRBJ2-2 TRBV4-2 . . TGTGCCAGCAGCCAAGTAGGGCGGGGGCGGGTATCCGGGGAGCTGTTTTTT CASSQVGRGRVSGELFF
TRBJ2-1 TRBV7-2 . TRBD2 TGTGCCAGCAGCTTAGCTGGACTAGCGGCTTACAATGAGCAGTTCTTC CASSLAGLAAYNEQFF
TRBJ2-7 TRBV7-9 . TRBD1 TGTGCCAGCAGCTCCGGGACAGGGGCCTACGAGCAGTACTTC CASSSGTGAYEQYF
TRBJ2-1 TRBV27 . . TGTGCCAGCAGTCCGCGTGGGGGCGGAGTGGAGGATGAGCAGTTCTTC CASSPRGGGVEDEQFF
TRBJ2-4 TRBV5-1 . TRBD1 TGCGCCAGCAGACAAGGGACAGGGATTACCAAAAACATTCAGTACTTC CASRQGTGITKNIQYF
TRBJ2-1 TRBV25-1 . . TGTGCCAGCACCCGGACAAACTCCTACAATGAGCAGTTCTTC CASTRTNSYNEQFF
TRBJ1-6 TRBV5-6 . . TGTGCCAGCAGCTTGCCCCCGGGGCTAGGCTCACCCCTCCACTTT CASSLPPGLGSPLHF
TRBJ1-1 TRBV7-8 . . TGTGCCAGCAGCTTAGTTGGAGGGGTACTGAACACTGAAGCTTTCTTT CASSLVGGVLNTEAFF
TRBJ1-1 TRBV28 . . TGTGCCAGCAGGTACAGGTGGGTCCCTGAAGCTTTCTTT CASRYRWVPEAFF
TRBJ1-5 TRBV19 . . TGTGCCAGTAGTATGGGCCGGCGAGATCAGCCCCAGCATTTT CASSMGRRDQPQHF
TRBJ2-1 TRBV6-1 . . TGTGCCAGCAGTGAAGGGGGTAGGTACAATGAGCAGTTCTTC CASSEGGRYNEQFF
TRBJ1-2 TRBV19 . . TGTGCCAGTAGTCACAGGGTTAACTATGGCTACACCTTC CASSHRVNYGYTF
TRBJ1-5 TRBV19 . . TGTGCCAGTAGTATGGTAGGGGGATATGGCAATCAGCCCCAGCATTTT CASSMVGGYGNQPQHF
TRBJ1-4 TRBV2 . . TGTGCCAGCGTTGCCGGGACATCCCGGGAAAAACTGTTTTTT CASVAGTSREKLFF
TRBJ2-7 TRBV6-1 . . TGTGCCAGCAGTGAAGGGCTGGGGACGGCCTACGAGCAGTACTTC CASSEGLGTAYEQYF
TRBJ1-2 TRBV5-4 . . TGTGCCAGCAGTTCAAATGTCGGAGTTCCTAACTATGGCTACACCTTC CASSSNVGVPNYGYTF
TRBJ1-1 TRBV5-6 once . TGTGCCAGCAGCTTGGTCCAGGGGAACACTGAAGCTTTCTTT CASSLVQGNTEAFF
TRBJ2-7 TRBV7-2 . . TGTGCCAGCAGCCGAGACCGCTACGAGCAGTACTTC CASSRDRYEQYF
TRBJ1-4 TRBV11-2 . TRBD1 TGTGCCAGCAGCCCAGGGGGTACAACTAATGAAAAACTGTTTTTT CASSPGGTTNEKLFF
TRBJ1-2 TRBV30 . . TGTGCCTGGTCCCAGCAGGGGAGTGGGGGTGGCTACACCTTC CAWSQQGSGGGYTF
TRBJ1-1 TRBV27 . TRBD1 TGTGCCAGCAGTTTGGTGCCCGGGACAGGAAATATTTTAACTGAAGCTTTCTTT CASSLVPGTGNILTEAFF
TRBJ1-4 TRBV5-1 . TRBD1 TGCGCCAGCAGCTTAACCTTGGGACAGGGGGGTGAAAAACTGTTTTTT CASSLTLGQGGEKLFF
TRBJ2-1 TRBV5-1 . . TGCGCCAGCAGCCCTGCCCCAACAGGGCCCAATTACAATGAGCAGTTCTTC CASSPAPTGPNYNEQFF
TRBJ2-7 TRBV7-8 once . TGTGCCAGCAGCCCCCAAGCCATCTCCTACGAGCAGTACTTC CASSPQAISYEQYF
TRBJ1-2 TRBV28 . . TGTGCCAGCAGTTTAGACGGCAACTATGGCTACACCTTC CASSLDGNYGYTF
TRBJ1-2 TRBV10-2 . . TGCGCCAGCAGTGACAGGTCGAGGGGCTACACCTTC CASSDRSRGYTF